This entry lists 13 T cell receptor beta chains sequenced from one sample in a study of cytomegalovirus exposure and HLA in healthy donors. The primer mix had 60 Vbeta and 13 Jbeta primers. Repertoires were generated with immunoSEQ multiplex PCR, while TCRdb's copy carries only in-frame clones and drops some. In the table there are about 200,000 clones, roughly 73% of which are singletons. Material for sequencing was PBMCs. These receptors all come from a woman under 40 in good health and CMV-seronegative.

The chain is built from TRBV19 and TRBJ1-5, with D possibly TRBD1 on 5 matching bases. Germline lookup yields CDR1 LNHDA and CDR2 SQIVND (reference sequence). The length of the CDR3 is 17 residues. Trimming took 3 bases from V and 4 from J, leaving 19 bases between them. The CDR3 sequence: CASSMLSIDRKNQPQHF. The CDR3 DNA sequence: TGTGCCAGTAGTATGTTATCCATCGACAGAAAGAATCAGCCCCAGCATTTT.

CDR3 nucleotides: TGTGCCAGCAGCTCTAACAGGGACGAAGCTTTCTTT. Amino acids: CASSSNRDEAFF. This chain uses TRBV11-2 with TRBJ1-1; a weak D match, TRBD1 (6 bases). CDR1 and CDR2 (germline): SGHAT, FQNNGV. CDR3 length: 12 amino acids. V was trimmed by 4 bases and J by 8 bases, leaving 11 bases between them.

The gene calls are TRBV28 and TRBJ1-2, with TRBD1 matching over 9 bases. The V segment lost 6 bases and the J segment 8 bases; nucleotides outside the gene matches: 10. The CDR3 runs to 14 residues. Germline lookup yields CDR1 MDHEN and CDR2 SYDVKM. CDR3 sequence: CASRGDRVYAGYTF. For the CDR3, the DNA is TGTGCCAGCAGGGGGGACAGGGTTTATGCGGGCTACACCTTC.

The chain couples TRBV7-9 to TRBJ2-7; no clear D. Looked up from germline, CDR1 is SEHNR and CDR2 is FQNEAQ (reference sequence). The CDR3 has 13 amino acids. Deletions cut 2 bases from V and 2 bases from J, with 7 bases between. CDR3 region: CASSLSPAYEQYF. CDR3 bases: TGTGCCAGCAGCTTATCCCCAGCCTACGAGCAGTACTTC. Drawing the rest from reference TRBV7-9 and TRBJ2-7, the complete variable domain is DTGVSQNPRHKITKRGQNVTFRCDPISEHNRLYWYRQTLGQGPEFLTYFQNEAQLEKSRLLSDRFSAERPKGSFSTLEIQRTEQGDSAMYLCASSLSPAYEQYFGPGTRLTVT.

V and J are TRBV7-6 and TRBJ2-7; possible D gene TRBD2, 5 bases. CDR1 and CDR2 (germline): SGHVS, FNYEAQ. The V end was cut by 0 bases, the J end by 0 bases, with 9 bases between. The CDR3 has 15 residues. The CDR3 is CASSLADSNSYEQYF. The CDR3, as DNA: TGTGCCAGCAGCTTAGCGGACTCAAACTCCTACGAGCAGTACTTC.

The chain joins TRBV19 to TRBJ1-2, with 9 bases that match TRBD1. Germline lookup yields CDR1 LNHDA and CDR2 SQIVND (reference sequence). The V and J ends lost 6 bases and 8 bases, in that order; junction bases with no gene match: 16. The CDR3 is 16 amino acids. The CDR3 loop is CASRRSQGAQNRGYTF. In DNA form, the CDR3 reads TGTGCCAGTAGACGATCACAGGGGGCGCAAAATCGGGGCTACACCTTC.

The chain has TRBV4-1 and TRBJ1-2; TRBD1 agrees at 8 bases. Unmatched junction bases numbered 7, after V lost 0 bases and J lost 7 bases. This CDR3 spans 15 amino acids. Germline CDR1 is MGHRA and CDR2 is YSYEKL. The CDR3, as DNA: TGCGCCAGCAGCCAAGATTTGGACAGGGACGGTGGCTACACCTTC. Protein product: CASSQDLDRDGGYTF.

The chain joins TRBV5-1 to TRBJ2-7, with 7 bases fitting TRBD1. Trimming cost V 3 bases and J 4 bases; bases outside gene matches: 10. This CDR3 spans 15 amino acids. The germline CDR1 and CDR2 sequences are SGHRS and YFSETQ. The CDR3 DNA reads TGCGCCAGCAGCTCGAGGGTAAAGGGGGCTTACGAGCAGTACTTC. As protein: CASSSRVKGAYEQYF.

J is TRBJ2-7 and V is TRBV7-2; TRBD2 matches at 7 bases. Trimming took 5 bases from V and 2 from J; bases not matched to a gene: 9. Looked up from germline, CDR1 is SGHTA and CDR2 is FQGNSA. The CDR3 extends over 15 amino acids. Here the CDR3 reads CASSPWGGLPYEQYF. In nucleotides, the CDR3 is TGTGCCAGCAGCCCTTGGGGGGGACTACCCTACGAGCAGTACTTC.

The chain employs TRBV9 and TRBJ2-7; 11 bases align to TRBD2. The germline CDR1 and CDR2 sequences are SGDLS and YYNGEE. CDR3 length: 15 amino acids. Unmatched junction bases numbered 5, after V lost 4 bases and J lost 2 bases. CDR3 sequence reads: CASSTVAGGPYEQYF. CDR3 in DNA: TGTGCCAGCAGCACCGTAGCGGGGGGGCCCTACGAGCAGTACTTC.

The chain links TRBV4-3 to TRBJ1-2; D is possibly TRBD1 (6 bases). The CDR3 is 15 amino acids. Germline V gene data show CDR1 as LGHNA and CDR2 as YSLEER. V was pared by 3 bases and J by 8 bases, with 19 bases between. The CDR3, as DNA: TGCGCCAGCAGCCAGGATGACCGGGGGGCAGGGGGCTACACCTTC. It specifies CASSQDDRGAGGYTF.

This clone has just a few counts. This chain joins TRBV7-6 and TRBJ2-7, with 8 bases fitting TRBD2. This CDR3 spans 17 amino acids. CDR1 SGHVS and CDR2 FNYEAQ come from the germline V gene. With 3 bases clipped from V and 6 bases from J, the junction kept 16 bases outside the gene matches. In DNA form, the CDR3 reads TGTGCCAGCAGCTTGGACTCTACCAGCGGGAGTAAAAGCGAGCAGTACTTC. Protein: CASSLDSTSGSKSEQYF.

CDR3 residues: CASSQDGAGGPKSYEQYF. As DNA, the CDR3 is TGCGCCAGCAGCCAAGACGGCGCGGGGGGGCCTAAGTCCTACGAGCAGTACTTC. This chain links TRBV4-1 with TRBJ2-7; 9 bases are a match to TRBD2. The germline V gene encodes CDR1 MGHRA and CDR2 YSYEKL. This CDR3 has 18 residues. The V segment lost 0 bases and the J segment 1 base; nucleotides outside the gene matches: 10.